The entry below describes one TCR beta chain. Antigen specificity is unknown. Donors were ostensibly healthy at sampling, although undocumented immune exposures were probable. This sample was taken from a study of cytomegalovirus exposure and HLA in healthy donors. Broader study findings: A later analysis, which compared TCR beta chains of equal frequency, found the HLA-associated ones more clonally expanded. V- and J-gene trimming in TCR beta was tied to a missense DCLRE1C variant by an analysis performed later. In an earlier analysis, most TCR beta V segments were productive about 87% or about 30% of the time.

PCR was performed using 60 Vbeta and 13 Jbeta primers. This table comes from immunoSEQ multiplex PCR, and its TCRdb copy is limited to in-frame clones, with some not included. The data show approximately 53,000 clones, around 70% seen once. Germline V gene sequence: CDR1 MNHNY, CDR2 SVGAGI (reference sequence). The CDR3 totals 13 residues. Between the trimmed V and J ends, which lost 8 bases and 7 bases, there was a span of 15 bases. Sequenced: PBMCs. The chain couples TRBV6-6 to TRBJ1-5; D not resolved. The clonotype was recovered from a woman between 45 and 65 years old in good health and CMV-seronegative. In DNA form, the CDR3 reads TGTGCCAGCCGGAGAGGCGCCGGGCAGCCCCAGCATTTT. It specifies CASRRGAGQPQHF.